The following is a T cell receptor (beta chain) sequence with its context. At least ten counts were recorded for this clonotype. The antigen it binds to is not known. Base qualities are not recorded, but no much larger clone differs from it by a single base. Library construction relied on PCR. The sequencer listed for this sample is Illumina HiSeq 2500. To normalize quantification of the TCRbeta repertoire, the TCR libraries were built with molecular barcoding that relied on unique molecular identifiers. TCRdb passed the public sequencing reads through fastp at Q25 and MiXCR, retaining productive beta sequences. Rows are unified per CDR3 protein, each entry keeping the most common DNA and genes. A total of about 100,000 distinct CDR3 sequences appear in this sample, 7% to 8% of them only once. Clones ranked in the top ten supply around 17% of the sample. This specimen comes from a study of T-cell reconstitution after alpha-beta-depleted transplantation in children (dated by TCRdb to 2016 to 2017). With regard to the full study: Using TCR repertoire profiling, the study quantitatively followed how T-cell immune reconstitution unfolded in children after TCRalphabeta/CD19-depleted allogeneic hematopoietic cell transplantation. Overall results and qualifications from the work: Hyperexpanded clone frequencies declined over subsequent months; after one year, T-cell counts and TCRbeta diversity were mostly attributed to newly produced T cells. The apparently early recovery of alphabetaT-cell counts about two months after transplant reportedly depended on only several hundred rapidly expanded clones that came from non-depleted graft cells. In some patients, the high TCRbeta diversity seen at day 60 was put down to recipient T cells and intrathymic progenitors that had survived conditioning.

CDR1 SGHRS and CDR2 YFSETQ are derived from the germline V gene. The CDR3 goes from the cysteine to the phenylalanine over 13 residues. The entry retains the CDR3 DNA only, 39 bases that are in frame from base 1. V sheds 3 bases and J sheds 4 bases, leaving 10 bases between their ends. Interpreted using the paper, the treatment or condition label stands for: allogeneic hematopoietic cell transplantation with graft depleted of TCRalphabeta T cells and CD19 B cells. The children who served as transplant recipients had been given grafts of TCRalphabeta/CD19-depleted allogeneic hematopoietic cells. The TCR comes from a boy aged 2 to 10 with acute lymphoblastic leukemia, due to receive a stem cell transplant. Sequenced material: PBMCs, taken before TCRalphabeta/CD19-depleted stem cell transplant. The V and J genes are TRBV5-1 and TRBJ1-1; the D gene cannot be named for sure. The CDR3 is CASSSNERTEAFF. The DNA is TGCGCCAGCAGCTCAAACGAGCGCACTGAAGCTTTCTTT.